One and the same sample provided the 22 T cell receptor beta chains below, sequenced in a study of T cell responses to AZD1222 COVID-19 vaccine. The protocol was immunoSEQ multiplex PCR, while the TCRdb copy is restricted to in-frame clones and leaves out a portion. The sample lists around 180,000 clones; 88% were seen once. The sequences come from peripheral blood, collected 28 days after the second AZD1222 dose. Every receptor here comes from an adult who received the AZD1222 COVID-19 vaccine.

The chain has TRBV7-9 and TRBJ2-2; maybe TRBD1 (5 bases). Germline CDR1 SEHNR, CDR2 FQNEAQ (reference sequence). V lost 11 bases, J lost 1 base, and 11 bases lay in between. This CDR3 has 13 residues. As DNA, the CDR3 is TGTGCCTATCGTAGGGGGAACACCGGGGAGCTGTTTTTT. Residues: CAYRRGNTGELFF. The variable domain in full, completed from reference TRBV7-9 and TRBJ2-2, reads DTGVSQNPRHKITKRGQNVTFRCDPISEHNRLYWYRQTLGQGPEFLTYFQNEAQLEKSRLLSDRFSAERPKGSFSTLEIQRTEQGDSAMYLCAYRRGNTGELFFGEGSRLTVL.

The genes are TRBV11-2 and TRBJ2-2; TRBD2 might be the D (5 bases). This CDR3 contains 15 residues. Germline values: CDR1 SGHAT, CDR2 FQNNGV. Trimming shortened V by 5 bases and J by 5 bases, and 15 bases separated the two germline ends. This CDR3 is CASSPSHLSTGELFF. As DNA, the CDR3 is TGTGCCAGCAGCCCTAGCCACTTATCGACCGGGGAGCTGTTTTTT.

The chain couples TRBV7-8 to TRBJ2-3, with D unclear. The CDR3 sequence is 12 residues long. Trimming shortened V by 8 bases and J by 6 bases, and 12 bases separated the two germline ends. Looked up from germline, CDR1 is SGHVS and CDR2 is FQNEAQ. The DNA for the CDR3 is TGTGCCAGCGGCCTTACTTCGGATACGCAGTATTTT. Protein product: CASGLTSDTQYF.

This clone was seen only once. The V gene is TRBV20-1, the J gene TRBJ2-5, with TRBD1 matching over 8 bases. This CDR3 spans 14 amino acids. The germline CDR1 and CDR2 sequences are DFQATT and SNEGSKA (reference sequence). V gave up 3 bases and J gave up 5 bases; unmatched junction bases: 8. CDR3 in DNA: TGCAGTGCTAGTCAGGGGGCTGTCGGGGAGACCCAGTACTTC. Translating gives CSASQGAVGETQYF.

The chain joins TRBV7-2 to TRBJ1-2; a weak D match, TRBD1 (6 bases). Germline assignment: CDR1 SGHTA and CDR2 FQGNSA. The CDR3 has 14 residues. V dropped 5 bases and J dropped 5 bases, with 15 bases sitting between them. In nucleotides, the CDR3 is TGTGCCAGCAGCCCCCCGGGGGGCTGGTATGGCTACACCTTC. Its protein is CASSPPGGWYGYTF.

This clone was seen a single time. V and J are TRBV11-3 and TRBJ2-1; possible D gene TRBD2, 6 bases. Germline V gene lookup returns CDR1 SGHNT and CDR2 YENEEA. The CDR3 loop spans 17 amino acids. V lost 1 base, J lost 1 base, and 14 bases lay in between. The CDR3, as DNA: TGTGCCAGCAGCTTAGGTATCGGGGGAGGTTCCTACAATGAGCAGTTCTTC. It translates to CASSLGIGGGSYNEQFF.

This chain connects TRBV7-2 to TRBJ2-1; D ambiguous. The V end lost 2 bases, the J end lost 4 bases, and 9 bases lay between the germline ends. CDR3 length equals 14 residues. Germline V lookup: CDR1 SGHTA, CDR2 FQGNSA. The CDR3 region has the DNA TGTGCCAGCAGCTTAACCAGTGTGTACAATGAGCAGTTCTTC. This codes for CASSLTSVYNEQFF.

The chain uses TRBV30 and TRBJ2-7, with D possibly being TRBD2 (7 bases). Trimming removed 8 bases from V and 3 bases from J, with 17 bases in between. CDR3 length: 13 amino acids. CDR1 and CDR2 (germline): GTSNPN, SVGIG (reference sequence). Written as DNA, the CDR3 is TGTGCCGGGGGGGCCTTTGGGGACTACGAGCAGTACTTC. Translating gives CAGGAFGDYEQYF.

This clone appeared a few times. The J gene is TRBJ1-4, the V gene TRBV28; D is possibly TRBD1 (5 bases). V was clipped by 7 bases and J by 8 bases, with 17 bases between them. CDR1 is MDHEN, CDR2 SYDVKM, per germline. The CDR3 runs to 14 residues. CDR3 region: CASTVGGAPEKLFF. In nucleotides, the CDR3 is TGTGCCAGCACCGTGGGTGGGGCTCCAGAAAAACTGTTTTTT.

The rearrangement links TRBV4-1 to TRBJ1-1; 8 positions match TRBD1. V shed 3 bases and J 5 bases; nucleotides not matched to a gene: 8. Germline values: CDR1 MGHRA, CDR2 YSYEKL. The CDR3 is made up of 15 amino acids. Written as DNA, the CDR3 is TGCGCCAGCAGCCACGGACAGGGCCCGGGGACTGAAGCTTTCTTT. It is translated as CASSHGQGPGTEAFF.

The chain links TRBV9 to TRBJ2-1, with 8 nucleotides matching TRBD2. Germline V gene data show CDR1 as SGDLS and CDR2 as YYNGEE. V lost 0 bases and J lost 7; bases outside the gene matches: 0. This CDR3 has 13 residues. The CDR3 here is CASSVASGNEQFF. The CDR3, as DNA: TGTGCCAGCAGCGTAGCTAGCGGGAATGAGCAGTTCTTC.

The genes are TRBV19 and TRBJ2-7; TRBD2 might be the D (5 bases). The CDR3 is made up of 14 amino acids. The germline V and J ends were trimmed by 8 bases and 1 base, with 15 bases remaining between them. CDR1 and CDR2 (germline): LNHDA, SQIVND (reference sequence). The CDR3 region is CASGSGDKSYEQYF. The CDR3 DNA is TGTGCCAGTGGCAGCGGCGACAAGTCCTACGAGCAGTACTTC.

CDR3 sequence reads: CVASSANTGELFF. The DNA of the CDR3 is TGTGTTGCGAGCTCCGCGAACACCGGGGAGCTGTTTTTT. The chain carries TRBV7-8 and TRBJ2-2; D ambiguous. The CDR3 contains 13 residues. Germline V gene lookup returns CDR1 SGHVS and CDR2 FQNEAQ.

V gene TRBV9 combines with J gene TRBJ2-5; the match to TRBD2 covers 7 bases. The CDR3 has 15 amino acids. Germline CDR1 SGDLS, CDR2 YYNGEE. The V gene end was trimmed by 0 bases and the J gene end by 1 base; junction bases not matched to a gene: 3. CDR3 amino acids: CASSVDGRTQETQYF. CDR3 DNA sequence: TGTGCCAGCAGCGTAGACGGGAGGACCCAAGAGACCCAGTACTTC.

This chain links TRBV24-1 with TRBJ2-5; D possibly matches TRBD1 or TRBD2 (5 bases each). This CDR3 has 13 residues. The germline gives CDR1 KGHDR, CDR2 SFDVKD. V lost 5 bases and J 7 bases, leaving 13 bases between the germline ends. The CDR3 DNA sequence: TGTGCCACCAGTGGTCAGGGAGAGGGGACCCAGTACTTC. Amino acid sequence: CATSGQGEGTQYF.

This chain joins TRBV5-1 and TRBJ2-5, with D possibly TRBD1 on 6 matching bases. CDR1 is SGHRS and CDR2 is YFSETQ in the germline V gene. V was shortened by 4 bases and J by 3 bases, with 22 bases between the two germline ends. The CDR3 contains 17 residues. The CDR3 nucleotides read TGCGCCAGCAGCCCAACAGGGTCCAGGATTATTGAAGAGACCCAGTACTTC. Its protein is CASSPTGSRIIEETQYF.

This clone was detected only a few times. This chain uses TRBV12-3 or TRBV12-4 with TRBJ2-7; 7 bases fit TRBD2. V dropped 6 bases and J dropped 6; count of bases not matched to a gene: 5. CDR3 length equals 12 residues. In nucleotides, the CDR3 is TGTGCCAGCAGCCGACTAGCAGGCGAGCAGTACTTC. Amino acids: CASSRLAGEQYF.

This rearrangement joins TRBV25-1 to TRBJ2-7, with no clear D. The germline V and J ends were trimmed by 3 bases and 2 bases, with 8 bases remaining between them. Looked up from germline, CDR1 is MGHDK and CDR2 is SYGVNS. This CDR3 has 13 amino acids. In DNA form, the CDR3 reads TGTGCCAGCAGTGAGCCCCCAACCTACGAGCAGTACTTC. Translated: CASSEPPTYEQYF.

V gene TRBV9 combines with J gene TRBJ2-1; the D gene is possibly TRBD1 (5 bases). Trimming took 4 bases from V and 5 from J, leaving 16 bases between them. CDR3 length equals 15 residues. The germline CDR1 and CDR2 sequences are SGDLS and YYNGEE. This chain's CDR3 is CASSPRQNKHNEQFF. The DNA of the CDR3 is TGTGCCAGCAGCCCTAGACAGAATAAACACAATGAGCAGTTCTTC. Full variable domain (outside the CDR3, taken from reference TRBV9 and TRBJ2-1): DSGVTQTPKHLITATGQRVTLRCSPRSGDLSVYWYQQSLDQGLQFLIQYYNGEERAKGNILERFSAQQFPDLHSELNLSSLELGDSALYFCASSPRQNKHNEQFFGPGTRLTVL.

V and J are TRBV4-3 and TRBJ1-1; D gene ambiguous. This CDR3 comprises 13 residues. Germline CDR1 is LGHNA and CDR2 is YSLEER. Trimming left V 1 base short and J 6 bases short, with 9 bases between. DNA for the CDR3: TGCGCCAGCAGCCAAGGTCAGAGGGCTGAAGCTTTCTTT. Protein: CASSQGQRAEAFF.

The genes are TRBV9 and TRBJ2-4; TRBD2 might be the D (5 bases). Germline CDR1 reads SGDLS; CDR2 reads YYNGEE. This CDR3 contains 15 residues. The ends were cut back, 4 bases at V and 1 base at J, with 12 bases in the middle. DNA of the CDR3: TGTGCCAGCAGCCCCCCCGGGATGGCCAAAAACATTCAGTACTTC. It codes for CASSPPGMAKNIQYF. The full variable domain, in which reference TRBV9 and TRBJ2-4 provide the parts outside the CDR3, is DSGVTQTPKHLITATGQRVTLRCSPRSGDLSVYWYQQSLDQGLQFLIQYYNGEERAKGNILERFSAQQFPDLHSELNLSSLELGDSALYFCASSPPGMAKNIQYFGAGTRLSVL.

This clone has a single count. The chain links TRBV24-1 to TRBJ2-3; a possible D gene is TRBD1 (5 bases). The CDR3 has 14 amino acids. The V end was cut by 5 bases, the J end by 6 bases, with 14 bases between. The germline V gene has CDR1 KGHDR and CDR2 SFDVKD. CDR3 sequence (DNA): TGTGCCACCAGTGCTTACGACCAGGGTGATACGCAGTATTTT. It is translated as CATSAYDQGDTQYF.